The rows below give T cell receptor beta chains drawn from one sample of a study of blood T cell repertoires in COVID-19. TCRdb's copy holds only in-frame clones and misses some; the assay was immunoSEQ multiplex PCR. This sample carries about 170,000 clones, around 82% of them seen once, and the ten largest clones take roughly 19%. Material for sequencing was peripheral blood. The receptors shown here come from a woman between 65 and 79 years old who had recovered from COVID-19. Each CDR3 is given with its conserved first and last residue.

V	J	CDR3
TRBV5-1	TRBJ2-5	CASSSRTSGKYF
TRBV11-2	TRBJ2-1	CASSLEGGGLAAGREQFF
TRBV6-5	TRBJ1-1	CASSHRSTEAFF
TRBV5-6	TRBJ1-6	CASSLGDRVSPLHF
TRBV4-1	TRBJ1-5	CASSQTAAGYNQPQHF
TRBV3-1/TRBV3-2	TRBJ2-2	CASSPIAGPGELFF
TRBV6-5	TRBJ2-1	CASSRGDEQFF
TRBV2	TRBJ2-2	CASSTGAPIGELFF
TRBV18	TRBJ1-4	CASSHGTGGTNEKLFF
TRBV4-3	TRBJ2-1	CASSQDPRYNEQFF
TRBV18	TRBJ2-7	CASSPGGGGFYEQYF
TRBV9	TRBJ2-7	CASGGPNSYEQYF
TRBV7-3	TRBJ2-1	CASSFRDRGNEQFF
TRBV4-1	TRBJ2-7	CASSQHGTGGRNEQYF
TRBV30	TRBJ2-5	CAWSDRVGGGPLETQYF
TRBV7-9	TRBJ2-7	CASSLAGSGRPAYEQYF